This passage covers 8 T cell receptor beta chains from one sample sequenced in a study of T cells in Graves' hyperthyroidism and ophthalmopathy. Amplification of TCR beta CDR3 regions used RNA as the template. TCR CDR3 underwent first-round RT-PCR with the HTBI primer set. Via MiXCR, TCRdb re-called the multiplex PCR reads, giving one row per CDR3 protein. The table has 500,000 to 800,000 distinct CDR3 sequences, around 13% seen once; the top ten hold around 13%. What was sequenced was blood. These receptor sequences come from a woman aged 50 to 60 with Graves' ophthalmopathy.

In DNA form, the CDR3 reads TGTGCCAGCAGCTCCGGCCCGGGACTGACTAATTCACCCCTCCACTTT. It encodes CASSSGPGLTNSPLHF. This sequence joins TRBV7-9 and TRBJ1-6; a possible D gene is TRBD1 (5 bases). CDR1 and CDR2 (germline): SEHNR, FQNEAQ (reference sequence). V lost 4 bases and J 6 bases, leaving 16 bases between the germline ends. The CDR3 contains 16 residues.

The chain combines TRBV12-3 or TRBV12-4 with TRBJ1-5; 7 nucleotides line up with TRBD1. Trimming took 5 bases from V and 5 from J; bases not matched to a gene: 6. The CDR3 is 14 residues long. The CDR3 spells CASSLRDSDQPQHF. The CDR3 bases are TGTGCCAGCAGTCTCCGGGACAGTGATCAGCCCCAGCATTTT.

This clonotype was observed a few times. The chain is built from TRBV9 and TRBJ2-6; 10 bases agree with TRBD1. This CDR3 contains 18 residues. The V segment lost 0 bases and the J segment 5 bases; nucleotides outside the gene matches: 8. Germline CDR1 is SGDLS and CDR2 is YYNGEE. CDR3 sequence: CASSVAGTGALWANVLTF. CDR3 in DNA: TGTGCCAGCAGCGTAGCTGGGACAGGGGCCCTCTGGGCCAACGTCCTGACTTTC.

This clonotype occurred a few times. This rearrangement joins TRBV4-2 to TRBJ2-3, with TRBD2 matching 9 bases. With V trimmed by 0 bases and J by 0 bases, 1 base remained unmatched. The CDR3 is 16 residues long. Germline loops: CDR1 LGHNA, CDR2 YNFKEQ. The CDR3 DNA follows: TGTGCCAGCAGCCAAGATAGCGGGAGTAGCACAGATACGCAGTATTTT. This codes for CASSQDSGSSTDTQYF.

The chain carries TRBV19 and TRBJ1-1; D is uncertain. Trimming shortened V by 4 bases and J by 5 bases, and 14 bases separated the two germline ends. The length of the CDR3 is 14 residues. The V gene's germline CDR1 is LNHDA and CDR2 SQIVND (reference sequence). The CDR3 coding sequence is TGTGCCAGTAGTACGCTACTAAGGAGGACTGAAGCTTTCTTT. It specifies CASSTLLRRTEAFF.

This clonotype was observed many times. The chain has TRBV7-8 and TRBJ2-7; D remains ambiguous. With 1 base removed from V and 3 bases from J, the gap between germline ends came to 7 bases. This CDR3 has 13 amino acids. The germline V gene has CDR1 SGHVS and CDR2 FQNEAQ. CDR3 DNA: TGTGCCAGCAGCTTAGGGAGCCACTACGAGCAGTACTTC. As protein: CASSLGSHYEQYF.

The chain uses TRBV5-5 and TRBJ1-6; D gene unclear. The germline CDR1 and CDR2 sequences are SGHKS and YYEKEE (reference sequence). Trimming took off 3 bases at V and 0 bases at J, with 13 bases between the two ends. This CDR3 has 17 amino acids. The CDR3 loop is CASSSNPQSSYNSPLHF. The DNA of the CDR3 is TGTGCCAGCAGCTCCAACCCTCAGAGCTCCTATAATTCACCCCTCCACTTT.

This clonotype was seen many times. The CDR3 loop is CAWRLQGASNQPQHF. The CDR3 DNA is TGTGCCTGGAGATTACAGGGTGCGAGCAATCAGCCCCAGCATTTT. The J gene is TRBJ1-5, the V gene TRBV30; the D gene is possibly TRBD1 (6 bases). The CDR3 length is 15 residues. Per germline, CDR1 GTSNPN and CDR2 SVGIG (reference sequence). Trimming shortened V by 3 bases and J by 1 base, and 13 bases separated the two germline ends.